This T cell receptor (beta chain) was profiled in a study of T cells in severe cutaneous drug reactions. Study outcomes and limitations: One public TCRbeta CDR3 appeared in all seven blister samples, averaging roughly 14%.

Concerning this clonotype itself: Its antigen is currently unknown.

Sequenced patients had Stevens-Johnson syndrome or toxic epidermal necrolysis caused by carbamazepine. Bulk and single-cell libraries used iRepertoire multiplex PCR with TCR subtype-specific primers. Using the multiplex PCR reads, TCRdb records one entry per CDR3 protein without DNA. This sample's table reports just over 20,000 distinct CDR3 sequences. The CDR3 runs to 13 residues. Germline CDR1 is MNHEY and CDR2 is SMNVEV (reference sequence). The clonotype originates from a human donor with toxic epidermal necrolysis, a severe cutaneous drug reaction. The J gene is TRBJ2-5, the V gene TRBV27; TCRdb reports TRBD2, a call that lacks DNA to check it against. The sequenced sample was PBMCs. The CDR3 spells CASSLLGDETQYF.